The rows below give T cell receptor beta chains drawn from one sample of a study of blood T cell repertoires in COVID-19. Libraries were prepared by immunoSEQ multiplex PCR; TCRdb keeps only in-frame clonotypes and omits some of them. Found here are more than 300,000 clones, around 88% of them singletons; the top ten hold approximately 1.6%. The specimen sequenced was peripheral blood. These receptors all come from a woman in her 30s with COVID-19, enrolled during active disease. CDR3s include the opening cysteine and the closing phenylalanine or tryptophan. The D gene is left open where the match is weak. Only part of the rows carry a size: once, few, many, or a class if the clone is expanded.

clone size	D gene	V gene	J gene	CDR3 DNA	CDR3 protein
few	-	TRBV18	TRBJ1-3	TGTGCCAGCTCACGTGAGGGATACTCTGGAAACACCATATATTTT	CASSREGYSGNTIYF
-	-	TRBV9	TRBJ1-6	TGTGCCAGCAGCGCCAGGGATTTTAGTAGTTCACCCCTCCACTTT	CASSARDFSSSPLHF
-	-	TRBV9	TRBJ1-2	TGTGCCAGCAGCGGACAAACAGGGATGATGGGCTATGGCTACACCTTC	CASSGQTGMMGYGYTF
once	TRBD2	TRBV18	TRBJ2-7	TGTGCCAGCTCACCAACCCAAGCGGGGGCGGGGGAGCAGTACTTC	CASSPTQAGAGEQYF
-	-	TRBV12-3/TRBV12-4	TRBJ1-2	TGTGCCAGCAGGAATGCAGGCAGGGTTGGCTACACCTTC	CASRNAGRVGYTF
-	-	TRBV28	TRBJ1-5	TGTGCCAGCAGTCTGGAGCAGGGAAGGCTTAATCGGCCCCAGCATTTT	CASSLEQGRLNRPQHF
-	-	TRBV11-3	TRBJ1-1	TGTGCCAGCAGCTTAGATCGAACACACGAGAACACTGAAGCTTTCTTT	CASSLDRTHENTEAFF
once	TRBD1	TRBV27	TRBJ1-1	TGTGCCAGCAGTTTATCGGTGGTACAGGGGGCTTCTGAAGCTTTCTTT	CASSLSVVQGASEAFF
-	-	TRBV10-1	TRBJ1-6	TGCGCCAGCAGTGTAACCACGACTCGGTCACCCCTCCACTTT	CASSVTTTRSPLHF
-	TRBD1	TRBV2	TRBJ1-3	TGTGCCAGCAGCCCGGACAGGTTGAATTCCGGAAACACCATATATTTT	CASSPDRLNSGNTIYF
-	-	TRBV5-1	TRBJ1-6	TGCGCCAGCACGGAGAGACCCAATTCACCCCTCCACTTT	CASTERPNSPLHF
-	-	TRBV9	TRBJ2-1	TGTGCCAGCAGCGTCTCGGTCGAAGACAATGAGCAGTTCTTC	CASSVSVEDNEQFF
-	TRBD1	TRBV6-5	TRBJ1-2	TGTGCCAGCAGTCGGGGACAGGGGGCACCCCATGGCTACACCTTC	CASSRGQGAPHGYTF
-	TRBD1	TRBV6-4	TRBJ1-1	TGTGCCAGCAGTGACCCAGGGGGCACTGAAGCTTTCTTT	CASSDPGGTEAFF
-	-	TRBV18	TRBJ1-2	TGTGCCAGCTCACCAGGAGCTAACTATGGCTACACCTTC	CASSPGANYGYTF
-	-	TRBV30	TRBJ1-2	TGTGCCTGGAGTTTTAGACAGAATCATTATGGCTACACCTTC	CAWSFRQNHYGYTF
-	TRBD2	TRBV5-5	TRBJ2-3	TGTGCCAGCAGCTTGGTACTAGCGGCTCGCACAGATACGCAGTATTTT	CASSLVLAARTDTQYF
-	-	TRBV7-9	TRBJ1-2	TGTGCCAGCAGCTTTTACGAGGACTATGGCTACACCTTC	CASSFYEDYGYTF
-	TRBD2	TRBV30	TRBJ2-5	TGTGCCTGGGACGGTCCTCTAGCGGGGGGCGGGGAGACCCAGTACTTC	CAWDGPLAGGGETQYF
once	TRBD1	TRBV5-4	TRBJ1-2	TGTGCCAGCAGCTCCGGGACAGGGTTCCCGCGGGACTATGGCTACACCTTC	CASSSGTGFPRDYGYTF
-	-	TRBV19	TRBJ2-4	TGTGCCAGTAGTCCCCCAGGGGTAGCCAAAAACATTCAGTACTTC	CASSPPGVAKNIQYF
-	-	TRBV7-8	TRBJ2-2	TGTGCCAGCAGCTTTAGAAACGGGGAGCTGTTTTTT	CASSFRNGELFF
-	TRBD1	TRBV3-1/TRBV3-2	TRBJ1-2	TGTGCCAGCAGCCGGCCGGGACAGGGTTTTAATGGCTACACCTTC	CASSRPGQGFNGYTF
-	-	TRBV6-5	TRBJ1-1	TGTGCCAGCAGCGTGTCAACACCGAAGACTGAAGCTTTCTTT	CASSVSTPKTEAFF
once	-	TRBV27	TRBJ1-2	TGTGCCAGCAGTCCCATGGGAGTCGGGGGGACGGATGGCTACACCTTC	CASSPMGVGGTDGYTF
-	TRBD1	TRBV3-1/TRBV3-2	TRBJ1-4	TGTGCCAGCAGCTCGGACAGGGCTTATAATGAAAAACTGTTTTTT	CASSSDRAYNEKLFF
once	-	TRBV11-3	TRBJ1-1	TGTGCCAGCAGCTTAGGGCGGAGGACTGAAGCTTTCTTT	CASSLGRRTEAFF
-	-	TRBV7-8	TRBJ2-7	TGTGCCAGCAGCGGGAGACAGGCGACGTACGAGCAGTACTTC	CASSGRQATYEQYF
few	-	TRBV19	TRBJ1-5	TGTGCCAGTAGTGAGGGATGGAGCAATCAGCCCCAGCATTTT	CASSEGWSNQPQHF
-	TRBD1	TRBV19	TRBJ1-2	TGTGCCAGTAGTATCGGGACAGGGCCCGCTAACTATGGCTACACCTTC	CASSIGTGPANYGYTF
-	-	TRBV4-3	TRBJ2-6	TGCGCCAGCAGCCAAGAAAGGCCCGGGGCTGGGGCCAACGTCCTGACTTTC	CASSQERPGAGANVLTF
-	TRBD1	TRBV4-3	TRBJ1-4	TGCGCCAGCAGCCAAGTGGGACAGGGCGAAAAACTGTTTTTT	CASSQVGQGEKLFF
-	TRBD1	TRBV9	TRBJ1-1	TGTGCCAGCAGCTGGACAGGGGGAACTGAAGCTTTCTTT	CASSWTGGTEAFF
few	-	TRBV7-3	TRBJ1-6	TGTGCCAGCAGCTTAAGCGGGGTCTCAAATTCACCCCTCCACTTT	CASSLSGVSNSPLHF
-	-	TRBV5-8	TRBJ1-1	TGTGCCAGCAGCGAGACAGGGAACACTGAAGCTTTCTTT	CASSETGNTEAFF